This entry lists 15 T cell receptor beta chains sequenced from one sample in a study of shared clonotypes between healthy human individuals. Data came from immunoSEQ multiplex PCR; TCRdb stores just in-frame clones and leaves some out. The table has millions of clones, roughly nine tenths seen once. Sample: naive CD4+ T cells sorted from blood. This sample's subset: CD45RA+ positively selected. The receptor source for this set is a man between 18 and 35 years old in good health.

This clone turned up a few times. The V call is TRBV15, the J call TRBJ2-7; D may be TRBD1 (6 bases). The CDR3 runs 17 residues. The germline CDR1 and CDR2 sequences are LNHNV and YYDKDF (reference sequence). Trimming cost V 3 bases and J 3 bases, with 21 bases left between them. CDR3 in amino acids: CATSRIPPTGTNYEQYF. The DNA for the CDR3 is TGTGCCACCAGCAGGATACCCCCGACAGGAACAAACTACGAGCAGTACTTC.

As concerns this clone: The same CDR3 arises from other DNA sequences in this sample as well. The chain employs TRBV4-1 and TRBJ2-7; 8 bases align to TRBD1. The trim removed 1 base at V and 3 bases at J, leaving 5 bases unmatched. The CDR3 runs to 15 residues. Germline values: CDR1 MGHRA, CDR2 YSYEKL. The CDR3 here is CASSQAGTGRYEQYF. The DNA of the CDR3 is TGCGCCAGCAGCCAAGCCGGGACAGGCCGCTACGAGCAGTACTTC.

Regarding this clone: Other DNA sequences in the same sample also yield this CDR3. The rearrangement links TRBV5-4 to TRBJ2-7; D unresolved. The CDR3 is 14 amino acids. Trimming left V 0 bases short and J 1 base short, with 8 bases between. Germline V CDR1 and CDR2: SGHNT, YYREEE (reference sequence). The CDR3 loop reads CASSLAAGSYEQYF. For the CDR3, the DNA is TGTGCCAGCAGCTTGGCCGCAGGATCCTACGAGCAGTACTTC. The full variable domain, its missing parts supplied by reference TRBV5-4 and TRBJ2-7, is ETGVTQSPTHLIKTRGQQVTLRCSSQSGHNTVSWYQQALGQGPQFIFQYYREEENGRGNFPPRFSGLQFPNYSSELNVNALELDDSALYLCASSLAAGSYEQYFGPGTRLTVT.

The sample holds one count of this clone. This chain links TRBV7-9 with TRBJ1-1; D remains unclear. The V end was cut by 1 base, the J end by 7 bases, with 10 bases between. Germline V gives CDR1 SEHNR, CDR2 FQNEAQ (reference sequence). The CDR3 spans 13 residues. The DNA for the CDR3 is TGTGCCAGCAGCTTAGACTGGGTTAATGAAGCTTTCTTT. Translating gives CASSLDWVNEAFF.

The chain combines TRBV5-1 with TRBJ2-1; 14 nucleotides align to TRBD2. Per the germline V gene, CDR1 is SGHRS and CDR2 is YFSETQ. The CDR3 covers 16 residues. V shed 4 bases and J 7 bases; nucleotides not matched to a gene: 7. This CDR3 reads CASSRLGLAGDNEQFF. CDR3 in DNA: TGCGCCAGCAGCAGATTGGGACTAGCGGGAGATAATGAGCAGTTCTTC.

The CDR3 DNA reads as TGCGCCAGCAGCCCGGCACCGGGACTTACCGGTGAGCAGTTCTTC. Translated: CASSPAPGLTGEQFF. The chain couples TRBV4-3 to TRBJ2-1; a possible D gene is TRBD2 (6 bases). V shed 4 bases and J shed 9 bases, with 19 bases lying between them. CDR1 is LGHNA and CDR2 is YSLEER in the germline V gene. The CDR3 covers 15 residues.

V usage is TRBV7-2 and J usage is TRBJ2-5; D is uncertain. This CDR3 is 13 amino acids long. Germline CDR1 reads SGHTA; CDR2 reads FQGNSA. The ends were cut back, 5 bases at V and 2 bases at J, with 9 bases in the middle. CDR3 DNA: TGTGCCAGCAGCGGGATACCGCAAGAGACCCAGTACTTC. Its protein product is CASSGIPQETQYF.

The genes are TRBV10-3 and TRBJ2-3; D remains unclear. Trimming pared 8 bases from V and 5 bases from J, leaving 14 bases between. Germline loops: CDR1 ENHRY, CDR2 SYGVKD. The length of the CDR3 is 13 residues. As DNA, the CDR3 is TGTGCCATCGGCCTGACGCCCGGAGATACGCAGTATTTT. Translation: CAIGLTPGDTQYF.

V gene TRBV10-3 combines with J gene TRBJ2-3; 10 bases agree with TRBD2. Germline CDR1 ENHRY, CDR2 SYGVKD. The CDR3 has 15 residues. V lost 3 bases and J lost 5; bases outside the gene matches: 5. The CDR3 DNA is TGTGCCATCAGTGACCAGCGGGAGGGCATAGATACGCAGTATTTT. This translates into CAISDQREGIDTQYF.

The chain uses TRBV7-2 and TRBJ2-3, with 10 bases matching TRBD2. This CDR3 comprises 16 residues. Germline loops: CDR1 SGHTA, CDR2 FQGNSA. With V trimmed by 4 bases and J by 1 base, 5 bases remained unmatched. Here the CDR3 reads CASSSWTSGGTDTQYF. The DNA of the CDR3 is TGTGCCAGCAGCTCCTGGACTAGCGGAGGCACAGATACGCAGTATTTT.

V gene TRBV7-9 combines with J gene TRBJ2-2, with D maybe TRBD2 (5 bases). Germline lookup yields CDR1 SEHNR and CDR2 FQNEAQ (reference sequence). The ends were cut back, 5 bases at V and 2 bases at J, with 12 bases in the middle. The CDR3 extends over 15 amino acids. CDR3 DNA: TGTGCCAGCAGCCAAGGACTGACAAACACCGGGGAGCTGTTTTTT. Translated, it gives CASSQGLTNTGELFF.

This clone appeared once. The gene calls are TRBV19 and TRBJ2-3; TRBD2 might be the D (6 bases). Trimming removed 7 bases at V and 0 bases at J, with 14 bases between. The length of the CDR3 is 15 residues. Germline V lookup: CDR1 LNHDA, CDR2 SQIVND (reference sequence). The CDR3 nucleotides read TGTGCCAGTACCCCGGGTGGGGGGAGCACAGATACGCAGTATTTT. It specifies CASTPGGGSTDTQYF. Based on the CDR3 plus reference TRBV19 and TRBJ2-3, the full variable domain is DGGITQSPKYLFRKEGQNVTLSCEQNLNHDAMYWYRQDPGQGLRLIYYSQIVNDFQKGDIAEGYSVSREKKESFPLTVTSAQKNPTAFYLCASTPGGGSTDTQYFGPGTRLTVL.

This rearrangement joins TRBV6-1 to TRBJ1-1; D uncertain. The CDR3 spans 13 residues. Germline V gene lookup returns CDR1 MNHNS and CDR2 SASEGT. The V and J ends lost 6 bases and 1 base respectively, with 9 bases between them. The CDR3 here is CASRRGRNTEAFF. For the CDR3, the DNA is TGTGCCAGCAGGCGGGGTCGGAACACTGAAGCTTTCTTT.

V usage is TRBV9 and J usage is TRBJ2-7; TRBD1 is a possible D gene (7 bases). V lost 0 bases to trimming and J lost 9 bases, with 16 bases between them. Germline values: CDR1 SGDLS, CDR2 YYNGEE. CDR3 length equals 14 residues. CDR3 DNA: TGTGCCAGCAGCGTAGGGGGGGACAGCTCGAGGCAGTACTTC. Protein product: CASSVGGDSSRQYF.

The V and J genes are TRBV10-3 and TRBJ2-5; no reliable D call. The CDR3 runs 14 residues. Trimming took 3 bases from V and 5 from J, leaving 13 bases between them. Germline assignment: CDR1 ENHRY and CDR2 SYGVKD. The DNA for the CDR3 is TGTGCCATCAGTGACAGGAACGGCCTTGAGACCCAGTACTTC. It encodes CAISDRNGLETQYF.